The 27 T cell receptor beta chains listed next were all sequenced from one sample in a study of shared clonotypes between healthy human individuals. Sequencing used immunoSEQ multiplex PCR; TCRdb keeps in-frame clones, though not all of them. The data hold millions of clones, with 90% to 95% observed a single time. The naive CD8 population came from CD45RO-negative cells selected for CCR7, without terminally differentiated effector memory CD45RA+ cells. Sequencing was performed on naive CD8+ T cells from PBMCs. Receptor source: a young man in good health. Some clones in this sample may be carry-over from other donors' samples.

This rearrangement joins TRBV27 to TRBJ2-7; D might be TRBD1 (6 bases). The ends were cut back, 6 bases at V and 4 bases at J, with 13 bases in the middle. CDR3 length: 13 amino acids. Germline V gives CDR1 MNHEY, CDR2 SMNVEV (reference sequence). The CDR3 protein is CASSYDRSYEQYF. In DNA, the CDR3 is TGTGCCAGCAGCTATGACAGGAGTTACGAGCAGTACTTC.

CDR3 DNA: TGTGCCAGCAGTGAATGGGGGAGCGGGGGTTCCCTGGCCGATGAGCAGTTCTTC. Its protein product is CASSEWGSGGSLADEQFF. The V and J genes are TRBV2 and TRBJ2-1, with 8 bases aligning to TRBD2. The germline gives CDR1 SNHLY, CDR2 FYNNEI. The V gene end was trimmed by 2 bases and the J gene end by 8 bases; junction bases not matched to a gene: 17. The CDR3 is 18 residues long.

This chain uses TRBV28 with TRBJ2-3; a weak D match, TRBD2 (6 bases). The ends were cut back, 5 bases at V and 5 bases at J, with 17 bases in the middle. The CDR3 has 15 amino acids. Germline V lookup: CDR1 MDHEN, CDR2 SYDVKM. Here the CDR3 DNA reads TGTGCCAGCAGTCTACCCCGGCGGGGTTTAGATACGCAGTATTTT. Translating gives CASSLPRRGLDTQYF.

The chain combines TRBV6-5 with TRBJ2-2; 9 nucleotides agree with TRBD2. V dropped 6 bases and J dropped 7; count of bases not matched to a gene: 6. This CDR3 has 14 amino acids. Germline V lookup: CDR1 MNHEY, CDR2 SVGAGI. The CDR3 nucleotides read TGTGCCAGCAGCCCCGGACTAGCGTACGGGGAGCTGTTTTTT. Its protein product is CASSPGLAYGELFF.

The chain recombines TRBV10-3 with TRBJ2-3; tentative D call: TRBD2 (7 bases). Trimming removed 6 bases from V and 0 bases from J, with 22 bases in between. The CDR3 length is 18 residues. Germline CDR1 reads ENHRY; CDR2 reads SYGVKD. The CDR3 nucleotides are TGTGCCATCAGGAGAGGGGGGGATCGCGGGCGGAGCACAGATACGCAGTATTTT. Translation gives CAIRRGGDRGRSTDTQYF.

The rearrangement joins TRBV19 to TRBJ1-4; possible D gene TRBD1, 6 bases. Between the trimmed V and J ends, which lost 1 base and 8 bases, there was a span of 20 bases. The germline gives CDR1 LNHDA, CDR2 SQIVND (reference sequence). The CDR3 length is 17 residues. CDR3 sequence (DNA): TGTGCCAGTAGTATAGTATATGGAGGCACCCAGGGGGAAAAACTGTTTTTT. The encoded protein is CASSIVYGGTQGEKLFF.

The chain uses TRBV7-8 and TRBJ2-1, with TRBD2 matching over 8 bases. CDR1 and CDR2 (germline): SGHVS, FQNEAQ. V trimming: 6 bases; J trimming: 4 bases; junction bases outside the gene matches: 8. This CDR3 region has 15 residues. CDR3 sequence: CASRPSSGSYNEQFF. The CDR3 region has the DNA TGTGCCAGCAGGCCTTCGAGCGGGAGTTACAATGAGCAGTTCTTC. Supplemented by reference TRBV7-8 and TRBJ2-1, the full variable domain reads GAGVSQSPRYKVAKRGQDVALRCDPISGHVSLFWYQQALGQGPEFLTYFQNEAQLDKSGLPSDRFFAERPEGSVSTLKIQRTQQEDSAVYLCASRPSSGSYNEQFFGPGTRLTVL.

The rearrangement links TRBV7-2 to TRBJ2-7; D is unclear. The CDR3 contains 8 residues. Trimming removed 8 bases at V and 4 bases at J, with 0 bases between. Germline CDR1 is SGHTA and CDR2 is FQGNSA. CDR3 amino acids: CASYEQYF. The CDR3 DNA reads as TGTGCCAGCTACGAGCAGTACTTC.

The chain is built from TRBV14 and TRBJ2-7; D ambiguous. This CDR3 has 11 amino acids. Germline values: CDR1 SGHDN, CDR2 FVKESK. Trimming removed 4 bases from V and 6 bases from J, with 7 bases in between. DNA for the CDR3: TGTGCCAGCAGCCCCGGCGTCGAGCAGTACTTC. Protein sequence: CASSPGVEQYF.

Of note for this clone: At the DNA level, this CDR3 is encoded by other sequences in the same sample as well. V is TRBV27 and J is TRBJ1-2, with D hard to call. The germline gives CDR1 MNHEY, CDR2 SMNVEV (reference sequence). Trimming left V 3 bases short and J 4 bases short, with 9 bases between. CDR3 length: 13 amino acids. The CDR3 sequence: CASSFGSTYGYTF. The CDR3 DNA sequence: TGTGCCAGCAGTTTTGGCAGCACCTATGGCTACACCTTC.

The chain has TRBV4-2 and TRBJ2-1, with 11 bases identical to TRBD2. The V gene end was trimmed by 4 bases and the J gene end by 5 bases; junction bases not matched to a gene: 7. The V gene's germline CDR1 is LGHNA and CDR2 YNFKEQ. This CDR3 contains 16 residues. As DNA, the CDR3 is TGTGCCAGCAGCCTATTAGCGGGAGGGGAGGACAATGAGCAGTTCTTC. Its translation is CASSLLAGGEDNEQFF.

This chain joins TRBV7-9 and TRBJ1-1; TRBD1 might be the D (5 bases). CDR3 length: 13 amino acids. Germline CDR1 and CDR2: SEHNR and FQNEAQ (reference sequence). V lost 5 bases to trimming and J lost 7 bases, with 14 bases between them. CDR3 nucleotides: TGTGCCAGCAGCCCGGGGAGGGGAGATGAAGCTTTCTTT. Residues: CASSPGRGDEAFF.

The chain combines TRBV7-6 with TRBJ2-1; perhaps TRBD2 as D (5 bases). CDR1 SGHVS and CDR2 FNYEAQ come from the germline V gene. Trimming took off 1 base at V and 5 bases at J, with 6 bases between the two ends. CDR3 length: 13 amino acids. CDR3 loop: CASSLEADNEQFF. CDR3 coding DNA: TGTGCCAGCAGCTTAGAAGCGGACAATGAGCAGTTCTTC.

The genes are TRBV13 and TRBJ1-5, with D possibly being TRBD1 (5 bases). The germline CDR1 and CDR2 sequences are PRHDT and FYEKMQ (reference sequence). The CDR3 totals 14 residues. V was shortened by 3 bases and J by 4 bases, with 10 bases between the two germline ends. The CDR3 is CASSFGTANQPQHF. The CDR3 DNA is TGTGCCAGCAGCTTCGGGACGGCTAATCAGCCCCAGCATTTT. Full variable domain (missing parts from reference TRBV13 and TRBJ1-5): AAGVIQSPRHLIKEKRETATLKCYPIPRHDTVYWYQQGPGQDPQFLISFYEKMQSDKGSIPDRFSAQQFSDYHSELNMSSLELGDSALYFCASSFGTANQPQHFGDGTRLSIL.

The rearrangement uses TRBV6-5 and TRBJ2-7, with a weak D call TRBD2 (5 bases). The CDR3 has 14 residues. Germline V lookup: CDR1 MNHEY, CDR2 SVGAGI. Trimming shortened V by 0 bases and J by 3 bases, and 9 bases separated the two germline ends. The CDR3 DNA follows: TGTGCCAGCAGTTACTCGAGAGGGATCTACGAGCAGTACTTC. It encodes CASSYSRGIYEQYF.

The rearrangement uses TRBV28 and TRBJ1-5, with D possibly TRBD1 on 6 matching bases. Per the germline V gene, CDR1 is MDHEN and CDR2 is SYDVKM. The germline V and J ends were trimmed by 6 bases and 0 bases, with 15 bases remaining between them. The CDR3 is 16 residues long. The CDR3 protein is CASRSGGRGSNQPQHF. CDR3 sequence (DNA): TGTGCCAGCAGGTCGGGGGGGCGAGGTAGCAATCAGCCCCAGCATTTT.

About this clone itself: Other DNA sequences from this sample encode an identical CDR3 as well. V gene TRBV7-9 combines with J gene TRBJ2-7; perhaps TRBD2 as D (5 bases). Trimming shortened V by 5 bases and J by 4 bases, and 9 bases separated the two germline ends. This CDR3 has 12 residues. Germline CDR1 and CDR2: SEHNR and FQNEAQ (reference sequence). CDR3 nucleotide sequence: TGTGCCAGCAGCCTTTCGGGGTACGAGCAGTACTTC. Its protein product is CASSLSGYEQYF.

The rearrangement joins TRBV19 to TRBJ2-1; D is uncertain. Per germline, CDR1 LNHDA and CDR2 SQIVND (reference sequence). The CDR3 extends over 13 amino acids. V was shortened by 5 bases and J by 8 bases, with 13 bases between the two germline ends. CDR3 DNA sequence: TGTGCCAGTAGTGCCCCCCTAGTCTATGAGCAGTTCTTC. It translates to CASSAPLVYEQFF.

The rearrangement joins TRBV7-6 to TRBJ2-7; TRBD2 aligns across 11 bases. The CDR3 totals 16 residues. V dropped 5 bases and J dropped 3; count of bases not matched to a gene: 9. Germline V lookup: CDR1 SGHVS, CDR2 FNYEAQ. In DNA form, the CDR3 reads TGTGCCAGCAGCGATGTACTAGCGGGAGTCCACTACGAGCAGTACTTC. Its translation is CASSDVLAGVHYEQYF.

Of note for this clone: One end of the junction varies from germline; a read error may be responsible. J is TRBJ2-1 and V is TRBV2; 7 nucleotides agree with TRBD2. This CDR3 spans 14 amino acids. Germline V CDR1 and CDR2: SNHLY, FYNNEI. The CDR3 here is CASIGGRAVFKQFF. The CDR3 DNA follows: TGTGCAAGCATAGGAGGGAGGGCCGTATTTAAGCAGTTCTTC.

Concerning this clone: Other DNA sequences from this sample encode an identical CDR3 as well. The CDR3 sequence: CASSVGDGTDTQYF. The CDR3 DNA reads TGTGCCAGCAGCGTAGGGGACGGCACAGATACGCAGTATTTT. This chain links TRBV9 with TRBJ2-3; D tentatively fits TRBD1 or TRBD2 (5 bases each). Germline CDR1 SGDLS, CDR2 YYNGEE. The CDR3 extends over 14 amino acids. Trimming stripped 0 bases from V and 1 base from J, with 6 bases between.

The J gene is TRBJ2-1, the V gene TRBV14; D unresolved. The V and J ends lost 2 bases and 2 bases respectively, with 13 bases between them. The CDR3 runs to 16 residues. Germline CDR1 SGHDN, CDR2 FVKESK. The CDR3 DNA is TGTGCCAGCAGCCAATGGGAAGACCCGGCCTACAATGAGCAGTTCTTC. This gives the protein CASSQWEDPAYNEQFF.

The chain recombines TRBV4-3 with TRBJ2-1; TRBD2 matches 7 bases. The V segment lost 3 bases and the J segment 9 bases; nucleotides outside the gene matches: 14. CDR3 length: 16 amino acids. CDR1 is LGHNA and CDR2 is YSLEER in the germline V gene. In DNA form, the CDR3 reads TGCGCCAGCAGCCAGGGGAGGAGGGAGGGCTTGGCTGAGCAGTTCTTC. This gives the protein CASSQGRREGLAEQFF.

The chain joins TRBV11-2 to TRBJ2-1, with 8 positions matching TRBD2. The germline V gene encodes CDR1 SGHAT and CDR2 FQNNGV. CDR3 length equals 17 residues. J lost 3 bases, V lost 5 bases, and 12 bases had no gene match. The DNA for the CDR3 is TGTGCCAGCAGCCCTCTCCGCGGGAGGACCCTCTACAATGAGCAGTTCTTC. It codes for CASSPLRGRTLYNEQFF.

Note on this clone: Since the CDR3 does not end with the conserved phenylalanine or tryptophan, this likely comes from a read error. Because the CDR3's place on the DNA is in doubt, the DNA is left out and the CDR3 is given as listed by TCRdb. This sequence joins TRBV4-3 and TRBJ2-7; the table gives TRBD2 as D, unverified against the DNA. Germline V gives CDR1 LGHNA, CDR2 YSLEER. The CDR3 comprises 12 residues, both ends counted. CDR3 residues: CASSQVHRAGAR.

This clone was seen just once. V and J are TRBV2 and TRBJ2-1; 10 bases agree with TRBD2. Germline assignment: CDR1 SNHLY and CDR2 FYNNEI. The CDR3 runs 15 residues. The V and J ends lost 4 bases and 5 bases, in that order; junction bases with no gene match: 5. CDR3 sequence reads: CASSAGTSEDNEQFF. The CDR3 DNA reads TGTGCCAGCAGTGCCGGGACTAGCGAGGACAATGAGCAGTTCTTC.

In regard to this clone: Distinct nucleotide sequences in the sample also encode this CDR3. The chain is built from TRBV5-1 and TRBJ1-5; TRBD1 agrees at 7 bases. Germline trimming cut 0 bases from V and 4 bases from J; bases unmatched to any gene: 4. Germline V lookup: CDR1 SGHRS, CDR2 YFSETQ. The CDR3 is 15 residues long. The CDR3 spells CASSLAGGGNQPQHF. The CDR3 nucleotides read TGCGCCAGCAGCTTGGCAGGGGGTGGTAATCAGCCCCAGCATTTT.